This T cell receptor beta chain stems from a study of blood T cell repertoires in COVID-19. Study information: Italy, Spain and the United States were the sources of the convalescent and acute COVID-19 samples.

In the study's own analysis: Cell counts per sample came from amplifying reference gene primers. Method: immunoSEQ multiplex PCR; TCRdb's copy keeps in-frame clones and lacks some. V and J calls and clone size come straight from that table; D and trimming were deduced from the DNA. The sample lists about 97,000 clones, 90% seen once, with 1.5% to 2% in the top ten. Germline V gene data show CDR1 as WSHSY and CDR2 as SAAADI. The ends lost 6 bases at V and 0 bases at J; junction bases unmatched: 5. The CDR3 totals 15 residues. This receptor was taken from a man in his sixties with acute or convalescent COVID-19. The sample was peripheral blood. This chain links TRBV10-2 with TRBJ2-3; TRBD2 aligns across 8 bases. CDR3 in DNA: TGCGCCAGCAGGGCCGCGGGGGGTAGCACAGATACGCAGTATTTT. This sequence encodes CASRAAGGSTDTQYF.